This T cell receptor (beta chain) was captured in a study of T cell repertoires in cytomegalovirus infection. Looking at the study overall: Indications came from public TCR beta signatures; they pointed to CMV infection and to a matching HLA type.

Germline CDR1 reads DFQATT; CDR2 reads SNEGSKA (reference sequence). This CDR3 region has 16 residues. The germline V and J ends were trimmed by 0 bases and 0 bases, with 12 bases remaining between them. Study results and limitations: Summed frequency of shared TCR beta families picked out CMV carriers who also had the relevant HLA. CMV-specific HLA-C-restricted TCR beta clonotypes dominated the ex vivo response.

MiXCR, run by TCRdb on the reads, gives a single entry per CDR3 protein. Here the sample spans just under 300,000 distinct CDR3 sequences, 9.6% being singletons. With regard to this clonotype: Its antigen is undetermined.

What was sequenced was PBMCs. The V and J genes are TRBV20-1 and TRBJ2-1; weak D call: TRBD2 (6 bases). This TCR was recovered from a human donor in good health (CMV status not recorded). Some clones in this sample may be carry-over from other donors' samples. The CDR3 reads CSARDLEGSSYNEQFF. The CDR3 DNA follows: TGCAGTGCTAGAGATCTGGAGGGGAGCTCCTACAATGAGCAGTTCTTC.